This T cell receptor (beta chain) was sequenced during a study of T cell responses to AZD1222 COVID-19 vaccine (dated by TCRdb to the early 2020s). Background for the entire study: A total of just over 230 trial participants underwent TCR sequencing, of whom around 200 received two doses of AZD1222 and about 26 received two doses of the MenACWY control vaccine. Enrollment into the trials was organized by age into subgroups of 18-55, 56-69 and 70-plus years, and those subgroups contained roughly 150, 30 and 60 TCR-sequenced participants, respectively. The full study reports these points: Spike-specific TCR breadth and depth rose significantly after two AZD1222 doses compared with day 0 and with MenACWY recipients. The 56-69-year group was small, and its depth increase did not reach significance, likely because of low power. Most participants were white British and females outnumbered males, and the authors suggested that clonal diversity may have been underestimated. Reportedly, close to half of the unique spike-specific TCRs recognized epitopes lying outside the regions that are mutated in the B.1.351 and B.1.1.7 variants. The vaccine-associated CD4 TCRs covered the entire spike protein, and the dominant responses fell in regions 160-218 and 743-854. Conclusions about previously exposed vaccinees are limited, since just a handful of AZD1222 recipients were seropositive for SARS-CoV-2 at baseline. Because no day 14 peak-response samples were available, the repertoires could be characterized only after the peak T cell response.

The CDR3 regions of human TCRbeta chains were subjected to immunosequencing. In the source study's methods: Repertoire TCRs were matched against a reference library of SARS-CoV-2-specific TCRs generated with the MIRA antigen-specificity platform. Breadth meant the fraction of unique TCRs that were SARS-CoV-2-associated, whereas depth meant the fraction of total T cells that were SARS-CoV-2-associated. Using the MIRA data, each spike-specific TCR was assigned both to the spike region to which the TCR was reactive and to a CD4 or CD8 class. Log10-transformed breadth and depth values were compared by one-way ANOVA with Sidak's multiple comparisons tests. The immuneACCESS repertoire file appears here via TCRdb, limited to in-frame rearrangements. These files lack a portion of the clones; in checked studies, under half of the deficit traces to unresolved V genes, and the cause of the others is not known. D and trimming were read from the DNA, whereas the V and J calls and clone size are those reported in that table. The sample data list some 200,000 clones, and more than 85% of these were observed just once. The top ten clonotypes cover nearly 3.5% of the sample.

CDR1 SGHNT and CDR2 YENEEA were looked up in the germline V gene. The CDR3 has 11 amino acids, counting the end cysteine and phenylalanine. Of all the DNA, just the CDR3 is kept, 33 bases in frame from base 1. The trim is 10 bases for V and 2 bases for J, with a gap of 8 bases between the germline ends. This clone occurred a few times. Its antigen is currently not known. Within one base of it there is no much larger clone, and no base qualities were kept. The time point label for this specimen denotes: about 28 days (+/-7) after the second vaccine dose. AZD1222 recipients whose second dose came at about 4 weeks and those whose second dose came at about 12 weeks were combined into one group, since spike-specific TCR depth and breadth did not differ between the two schedules. The vaccinee samples were drawn from two UK trials, COV001 and COV002, one of which was a single-blind randomized controlled phase 2/3 trial testing AZD1222 (ChAdOx1 nCoV-19) in healthy adults. For TCRbeta chain sequencing, PBMC samples were collected from trial participants at day 0 and at day 28 after the second dose.

This TCR was recovered from an adult who received the AZD1222 COVID-19 vaccine. This specimen was peripheral blood, taken 28 days after the second AZD1222 dose. The chain employs TRBV11-3 and TRBJ1-1; the D gene is unclear. This receptor has the CDR3 CAISENTEAFF. The sequence in DNA is TGTGCCATATCAGAAAACACTGAAGCTTTCTTT.